This T cell receptor (beta chain) was found in a study of PD-1 blockade in classical Hodgkin lymphoma. Study information: Intravenous delivery of nivolumab at 3 mg/kg to patients occurred every 2 weeks. General observations from the study: Relapsed/refractory patients reportedly had lower baseline diversity than newly diagnosed patients.

Concerning this clone: Antigen: not known.

Sequencing was performed with immunoSEQ multiplex PCR; in TCRdb, only in-frame clones are kept and a portion is missing. There are roughly 150,000 clones in the sample; around 73% occur only once, and roughly 10% lies in the top ten. Relapses following autologous stem cell transplantation were seen in all patients, with brentuximab vedotin exposure varying. The V gene end was trimmed by 2 bases and the J gene end by 9 bases; junction bases not matched to a gene: 10. The CDR3 consists of 16 residues. The germline CDR1 and CDR2 sequences are MNHNY and SVGAGI (reference sequence). The rearrangement joins TRBV6-6 to TRBJ1-6; 7 nucleotides line up with TRBD1. This sequence originates from a human donor with classical Hodgkin lymphoma. The source material was peripheral blood mononuclear cells (PBMCs), sampled before the second cycle of nivolumab. CDR3 DNA sequence: TGTGCCAGCAGTTACAACTGGGACAGCGGTGGTTCACCCCTCCACTTT. Its translation is CASSYNWDSGGSPLHF.